These 30 T cell receptor beta chains were all obtained from the same sample, sequenced in a study of T cell responses to AZD1222 COVID-19 vaccine (dated by TCRdb to the early 2020s). The library was built by means of the immunoSEQ multiplex PCR assay. TCRdb mirrors the immuneACCESS table, restricted to in-frame sequences. Some clones are absent from its copies; in checked studies, under half trace to an unresolved V gene, and the reason for the others is unknown. This sample holds some 130,000 clones; more than 90% were observed only once. The ten largest account for 1.6% of the sample. In light of the paper, this sample's time point label describes: baseline before first vaccination. This material consisted of peripheral blood, taken on day 0 of AZD1222 vaccination. The receptors shown here come from an adult in good health.

The chain links TRBV5-1 to TRBJ1-1; 7 bases match TRBD1. Germline values: CDR1 SGHRS, CDR2 YFSETQ. Trimming cost V 4 bases and J 6 bases; bases outside gene matches: 6. The CDR3 has 13 residues. This chain's CDR3 is CASSPDQGAEAFF. In nucleotides, the CDR3 is TGCGCCAGCAGCCCTGACCAGGGGGCTGAAGCTTTCTTT.

As DNA, the CDR3 is TGTGCCAGCAGCTTAGGGTTCTGGAGGGACCAAGCTTACAATGAGCAGTTCTTC. Its protein is CASSLGFWRDQAYNEQFF. This chain joins TRBV7-8 and TRBJ2-1, with TRBD2 as a possible D gene (6 bases). V shed 1 base and J shed 4 bases, with 20 bases lying between them. The CDR3 is 18 residues long. Germline V gene lookup returns CDR1 SGHVS and CDR2 FQNEAQ.

V and J are TRBV6-2 or TRBV6-3 and TRBJ2-1; TRBD2 aligns across 9 bases. After removal of 5 bases from V and 12 bases from J, the junction contained 2 bases not matched to a gene. From germline, CDR1 is MNHEY and CDR2 SVGEGT. CDR3 length equals 11 residues. The CDR3 loop is CASSLSGGQFF. In nucleotides, the CDR3 is TGTGCCAGCAGTCTTAGCGGGGGGCAGTTCTTC.

This chain connects TRBV6-5 to TRBJ1-2, with TRBD1 matching over 9 bases. The CDR3 is 15 amino acids. Trimming took 6 bases from V and 1 from J; bases not matched to a gene: 6. Germline CDR1 and CDR2: MNHEY and SVGAGI. In DNA form, the CDR3 reads TGTGCCAGCAGCTCCGGGACAGGGATTAACTATGGCTACACCTTC. Translation: CASSSGTGINYGYTF.

The chain joins TRBV3-1 (or the pseudogene TRBV3-2) to TRBJ2-7; TRBD1 matches at 12 bases. The CDR3 length is 16 residues. CDR1 and CDR2 from the germline V gene are LGHDT and YNNKEL (reference sequence). The junction had 11 bases not matched to a gene; V was cut back by 7 bases and J by 4 bases. The DNA for the CDR3 is TGTGCCAGCACCGGGACAGGGGGCCAATTCCATTACGAGCAGTACTTC. Translated, it gives CASTGTGGQFHYEQYF.

The chain employs TRBV7-2 and TRBJ1-5; the D gene is possibly TRBD1 (6 bases). Germline values: CDR1 SGHTA, CDR2 FQGNSA. Trimming removed 1 base at V and 3 bases at J, with 10 bases between. The CDR3 consists of 15 residues. The CDR3 coding sequence is TGTGCCAGCAGCTTAGGGGCAGGGGACAATCAGCCCCAGCATTTT. Its protein product is CASSLGAGDNQPQHF.

This clone was found a few times. The CDR3 coding sequence is TGTGCCTGGAGCAGCTCTGGAGGCTACACCTTC. It codes for CAWSSSGGYTF. The chain is built from TRBV30 and TRBJ1-2, with D hard to call. Germline-derived CDR1 and CDR2 are GTSNPN and SVGIG (reference sequence). The ends were cut back, 3 bases at V and 8 bases at J, with 10 bases in the middle. This CDR3 spans 11 amino acids.

This chain links TRBV27 with TRBJ2-7; 10 bases align to TRBD2. The CDR3 spans 16 residues. Germline-derived CDR1 and CDR2 are MNHEY and SMNVEV (reference sequence). The V and J ends lost 6 bases and 0 bases, in that order; junction bases with no gene match: 8. The CDR3 coding sequence is TGTGCCAGCAGCCCTAGCGGGGGCGATCTCTCCTACGAGCAGTACTTC. It is translated as CASSPSGGDLSYEQYF.

V is TRBV6-5 and J is TRBJ1-6; D unresolved. Germline CDR1 reads MNHEY; CDR2 reads SVGAGI. Trimming cost V 2 bases and J 0 bases, with 8 bases left between them. CDR3 length: 16 amino acids. CDR3 DNA: TGTGCCAGCAGTTACCTCACCGCCTCCTATAATTCACCCCTCCACTTT. It is translated as CASSYLTASYNSPLHF.

CDR3 in amino acids: CASCPNCEQYF. CDR3 bases: TGTGCCAGCTGTCCGAACTGCGAGCAGTACTTC. V is TRBV12-1 and J is TRBJ2-7; the listed D gene, TRBD2, was not tested against the DNA. TRBV12-1 is listed as a pseudogene. This CDR3 region has 11 residues.

This chain joins TRBV5-6 and TRBJ1-5; 9 nucleotides agree with TRBD1. This CDR3 has 14 amino acids. V lost 4 bases to trimming and J lost 5 bases; unmatched junction nucleotides: 4. In germline, CDR1 is SGHDT, CDR2 YYEEEE. The CDR3 is CASSLGQGDQPQHF. In DNA, the CDR3 is TGTGCCAGCAGCCTGGGACAGGGTGATCAGCCCCAGCATTTT.

V is TRBV9 and J is TRBJ1-1; 7 nucleotides match TRBD1. The CDR3 is 15 amino acids. CDR1 is SGDLS and CDR2 is YYNGEE in the germline V gene. J was trimmed by 0 bases and V by 4 bases; bases with no gene match: 6. The CDR3 nucleotides read TGTGCCAGCAGCCTAAGGACAGGCCTGAACACTGAAGCTTTCTTT. Encoded protein: CASSLRTGLNTEAFF.

The CDR3 nucleotides read TGTGCCAGCAGCTTTCGGAGTATAGATACGCAGTATTTT. It translates to CASSFRSIDTQYF. The chain combines TRBV5-6 with TRBJ2-3; D gene ambiguous. V shed 2 bases and J shed 5 bases, with 9 bases lying between them. The CDR3 is 13 residues long. Germline V lookup: CDR1 SGHDT, CDR2 YYEEEE.

This chain connects TRBV5-8 to TRBJ2-7; possibly TRBD1 for D (5 bases). Looked up from germline, CDR1 is SGHTS and CDR2 is YDEGEE. The V end was cut by 4 bases, the J end by 11 bases, with 16 bases between. This CDR3 has 12 residues. CDR3 in DNA: TGTGCCAGCAGCGCGGACCCAGGGTCGGAGTACTTC. This encodes CASSADPGSEYF.

CDR3 nucleotide sequence: TGTGCCAGCAGTTTCCCCGGGGAGGGAGGTAATGAAAAACTGTTTTTT. Encoded protein: CASSFPGEGGNEKLFF. V usage is TRBV28 and J usage is TRBJ1-4, with D unclear. V shed 3 bases and J shed 4 bases, with 15 bases lying between them. Germline CDR1 is MDHEN and CDR2 is SYDVKM. The CDR3 covers 16 residues.

For this clone: One end of the junction fails to match germline, which may point to a read error. The chain carries TRBV19 and TRBJ1-6; D remains ambiguous. The CDR3 contains 15 residues. Germline CDR1 reads LNHDA; CDR2 reads SQIVND (reference sequence). The CDR3 bases are TGCGGTTCGAGGACCAAGAGCTCCTATAATTCACCCCTCCACTTT. The encoded protein is CGSRTKSSYNSPLHF.

The chain employs TRBV7-9 and TRBJ1-5; 8 bases map to TRBD1. This CDR3 is built from 14 residues. Germline V gives CDR1 SEHNR, CDR2 FQNEAQ (reference sequence). The J segment lost 6 bases and the V segment lost 5 bases, leaving 6 bases of the junction unmatched. The CDR3 loop is CASSPTGGSQPQHF. The CDR3 bases are TGTGCCAGCAGCCCTACAGGGGGAAGTCAGCCCCAGCATTTT.

The DNA of the CDR3 is TGTGCCAGCAGCTCAAGCTCCTACAATGAGCAGTTCTTC. This gives the protein CASSSSSYNEQFF. The chain is built from TRBV7-8 and TRBJ2-1; no clear D. Trimming took 4 bases from V and 0 from J, leaving 4 bases between them. Germline assignment: CDR1 SGHVS and CDR2 FQNEAQ. This CDR3 contains 13 residues. The full variable domain, in which reference TRBV7-8 and TRBJ2-1 provide the parts outside the CDR3, is GAGVSQSPRYKVAKRGQDVALRCDPISGHVSLFWYQQALGQGPEFLTYFQNEAQLDKSGLPSDRFFAERPEGSVSTLKIQRTQQEDSAVYLCASSSSSYNEQFFGPGTRLTVL.

This clone occurred a few times. Other DNA sequences in this specimen translate into the identical CDR3. This chain uses TRBV2 with TRBJ1-2; 7 nucleotides match TRBD1. Losses at the gene ends were 6 bases for V and 6 bases for J; bases not matched to a gene: 4. This CDR3 contains 12 residues. Germline V gene data show CDR1 as SNHLY and CDR2 as FYNNEI. The CDR3 coding sequence is TGTGCCAGCAGCCTACAGGGGAATGGCTACACCTTC. It is translated as CASSLQGNGYTF.

The V gene is TRBV19, the J gene TRBJ2-1, with 8 bases lining up with TRBD1. The CDR3 loop spans 14 amino acids. Trimming removed 6 bases from V and 9 bases from J; junction bases left unmatched: 10. Per the germline V gene, CDR1 is LNHDA and CDR2 is SQIVND (reference sequence). CDR3 DNA sequence: TGTGCCAGTAGGATTGGACAGGGTTTACGTGAGCAGTTCTTC. Translating gives CASRIGQGLREQFF.

The CDR3 sequence: CASSVGKGRDEQFF. As DNA, the CDR3 is TGTGCCAGCAGCGTAGGAAAAGGGAGGGATGAGCAGTTCTTC. The genes are TRBV9 and TRBJ2-1; TRBD2 aligns across 7 bases. The V and J ends lost 0 bases and 8 bases, in that order; junction bases with no gene match: 5. Germline assignment: CDR1 SGDLS and CDR2 YYNGEE. There are 14 residues in the CDR3.

The chain carries TRBV14 and TRBJ1-2; 9 nucleotides align to TRBD1. Losses at the gene ends were 1 base for V and 4 bases for J; bases not matched to a gene: 10. This CDR3 has 17 amino acids. Germline assignment: CDR1 SGHDN and CDR2 FVKESK. The CDR3 loop is CASSQGAGTGNIYGYTF. The CDR3 DNA reads as TGTGCCAGCAGCCAAGGAGCCGGGACAGGGAATATCTATGGCTACACCTTC.

The chain recombines TRBV5-1 with TRBJ1-1; D is unclear. This CDR3 has 15 amino acids. V dropped 0 bases and J dropped 1 base, with 10 bases sitting between them. Germline-derived CDR1 and CDR2 are SGHRS and YFSETQ. The CDR3 coding sequence is TGCGCCAGCAGCTTGGACGGGGAACGGAACACTGAAGCTTTCTTT. This translates into CASSLDGERNTEAFF.

The chain recombines TRBV7-9 with TRBJ2-1, with TRBD2 matching 12 bases. The CDR3 contains 16 residues. Germline CDR1 is SEHNR and CDR2 is FQNEAQ (reference sequence). V shed 2 bases, J shed 8 bases, and the junction held 7 bases outside the gene matches. The CDR3 is CASSLSLAGGRDEQFF. The CDR3 nucleotides are TGTGCCAGCAGCTTATCCCTAGCGGGGGGGCGCGATGAGCAGTTCTTC.

The chain carries TRBV27 and TRBJ1-1; D gene ambiguous. CDR3 length: 10 residues. CDR1 MNHEY and CDR2 SMNVEV come from the germline V gene (reference sequence). The ends were cut back, 8 bases at V and 3 bases at J, with 4 bases in the middle. CDR3 DNA: TGTGCCAGCGAGGACACTGAAGCTTTCTTT. This encodes CASEDTEAFF.

V is TRBV5-4 and J is TRBJ1-2; possibly TRBD1 for D (5 bases). V was clipped by 4 bases and J by 4 bases, with 11 bases between them. The CDR3 spans 13 residues. The germline gives CDR1 SGHNT, CDR2 YYREEE (reference sequence). CDR3 sequence: CASSETGFYGYTF. The DNA of the CDR3 is TGTGCCAGCAGCGAAACAGGCTTCTATGGCTACACCTTC.

The sample holds a few counts of this clone. Here the CDR3 reads CASSQGLAGNTGELFF. CDR3 DNA sequence: TGCGCCAGCAGCCAAGGACTAGCGGGGAACACCGGGGAGCTGTTTTTT. V is TRBV4-1 and J is TRBJ2-2; 10 nucleotides line up with TRBD2. V dropped 1 base and J dropped 1; count of bases not matched to a gene: 0. Germline V lookup: CDR1 MGHRA, CDR2 YSYEKL. This CDR3 contains 16 residues.

The genes are TRBV5-1 and TRBJ2-7; 7 bases agree with TRBD2. The CDR3 totals 17 residues. From germline, CDR1 is SGHRS and CDR2 YFSETQ. Unmatched junction bases numbered 11, after V lost 0 bases and J lost 2 bases. In DNA form, the CDR3 reads TGCGCCAGCAGCTTGGCCGGGCAAGCGGGGTCCGCCTACGAGCAGTACTTC. Amino acids: CASSLAGQAGSAYEQYF.

The chain combines TRBV2 with TRBJ1-1; D not resolved. The CDR3 runs to 13 residues. The V end was cut by 3 bases, the J end by 4 bases, with 9 bases between. The germline gives CDR1 SNHLY, CDR2 FYNNEI. The CDR3 sequence is CASSDGVGTEAFF. The DNA for the CDR3 is TGTGCCAGCAGTGACGGAGTGGGCACTGAAGCTTTCTTT.

This clone is a singleton in its sample. The chain joins TRBV18 to TRBJ1-2; D remains unclear. V gave up 3 bases and J gave up 5 bases, with 10 bases separating them. Germline CDR1 and CDR2: KGHSH and LQKENI. The CDR3 loop spans 13 amino acids. The CDR3 nucleotides read TGTGCCAGCTCACCGGAAAGAGAGTATGGCTACACCTTC. Translating it yields CASSPEREYGYTF.